The source of this T cell receptor (beta chain) is a study of blood T cell repertoires in COVID-19. Sequenced by immunoSEQ multiplex PCR; TCRdb stores in-frame clones only, minus some. The table includes around 450,000 clones, roughly 87% detected once. V lost 6 bases to trimming and J lost 2 bases, with 21 bases between them. Germline V CDR1 and CDR2: SGHRS, YFSETQ. The CDR3 totals 18 residues. The sequenced sample was PBMCs or T cells enriched from blood (not recorded which). The genes are TRBV5-1 and TRBJ2-6, with a tentative D call TRBD1 (6 bases). This sequence originates from a woman aged 18-29 years who had recovered from COVID-19. DNA of the CDR3: TGCGCCAGCACCTCGTCGGACAGTCTCTCCGCTGGGGCCAACGTCCTGACTTTC. It codes for CASTSSDSLSAGANVLTF.